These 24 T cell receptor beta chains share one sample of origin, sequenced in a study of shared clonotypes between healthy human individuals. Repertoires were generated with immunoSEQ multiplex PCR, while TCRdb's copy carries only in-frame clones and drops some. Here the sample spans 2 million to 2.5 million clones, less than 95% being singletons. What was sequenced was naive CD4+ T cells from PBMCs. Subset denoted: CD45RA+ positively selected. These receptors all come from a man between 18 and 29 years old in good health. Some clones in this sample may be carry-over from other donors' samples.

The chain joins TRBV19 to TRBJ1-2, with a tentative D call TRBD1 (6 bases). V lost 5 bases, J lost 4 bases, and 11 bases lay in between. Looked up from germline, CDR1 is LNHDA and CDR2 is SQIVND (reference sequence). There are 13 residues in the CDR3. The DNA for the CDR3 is TGTGCCAGTAGTCCCGGACAGCCCTATGGCTACACCTTC. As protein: CASSPGQPYGYTF.

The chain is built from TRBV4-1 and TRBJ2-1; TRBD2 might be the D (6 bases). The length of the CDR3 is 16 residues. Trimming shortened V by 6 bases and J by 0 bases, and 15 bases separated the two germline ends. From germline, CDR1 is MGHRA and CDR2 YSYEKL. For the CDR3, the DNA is TGCGCCAGCAGTCTTAGGGCGGGACCCTCCTACAATGAGCAGTTCTTC. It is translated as CASSLRAGPSYNEQFF.

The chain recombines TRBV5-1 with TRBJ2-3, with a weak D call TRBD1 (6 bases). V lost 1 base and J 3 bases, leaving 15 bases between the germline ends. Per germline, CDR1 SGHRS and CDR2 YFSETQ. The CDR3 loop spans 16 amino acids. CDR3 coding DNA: TGCGCCAGCAGCTTGATTGGGGACACGGGAACAGATACGCAGTATTTT. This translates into CASSLIGDTGTDTQYF.

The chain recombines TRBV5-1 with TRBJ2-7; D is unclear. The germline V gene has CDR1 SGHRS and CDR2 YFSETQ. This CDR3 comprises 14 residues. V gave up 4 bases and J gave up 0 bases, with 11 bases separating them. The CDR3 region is CASSPVGGSYEQYF. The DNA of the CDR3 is TGCGCCAGCAGCCCGGTCGGCGGCTCCTACGAGCAGTACTTC.

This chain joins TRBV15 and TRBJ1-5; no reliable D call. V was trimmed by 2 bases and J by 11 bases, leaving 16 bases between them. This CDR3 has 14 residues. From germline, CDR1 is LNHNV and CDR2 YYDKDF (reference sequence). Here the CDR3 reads CATSRYERGLAQHF. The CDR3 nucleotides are TGTGCCACCAGCAGATACGAACGGGGTCTGGCCCAGCATTTT.

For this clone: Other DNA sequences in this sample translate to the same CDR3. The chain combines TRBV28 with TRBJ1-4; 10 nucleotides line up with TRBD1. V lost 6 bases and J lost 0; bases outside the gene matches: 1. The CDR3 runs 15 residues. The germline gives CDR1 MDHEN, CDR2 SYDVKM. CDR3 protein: CASSGQGATNEKLFF. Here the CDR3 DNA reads TGTGCCAGCAGCGGACAGGGGGCAACTAATGAAAAACTGTTTTTT.

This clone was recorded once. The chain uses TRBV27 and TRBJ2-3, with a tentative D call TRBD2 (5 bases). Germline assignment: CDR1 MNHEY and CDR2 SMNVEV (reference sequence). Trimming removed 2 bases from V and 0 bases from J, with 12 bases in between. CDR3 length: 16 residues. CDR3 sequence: CASSLRAGISTDTQYF. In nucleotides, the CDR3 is TGTGCCAGCAGTTTACGCGCGGGTATTAGCACAGATACGCAGTATTTT.

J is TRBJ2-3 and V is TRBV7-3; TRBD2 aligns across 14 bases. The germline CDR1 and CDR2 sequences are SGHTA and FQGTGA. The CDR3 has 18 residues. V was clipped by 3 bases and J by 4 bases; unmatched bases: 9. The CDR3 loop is CASSLFQRLAGGPDTQYF. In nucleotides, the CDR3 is TGTGCCAGCAGCTTGTTCCAGAGACTAGCGGGAGGGCCAGATACGCAGTATTTT.

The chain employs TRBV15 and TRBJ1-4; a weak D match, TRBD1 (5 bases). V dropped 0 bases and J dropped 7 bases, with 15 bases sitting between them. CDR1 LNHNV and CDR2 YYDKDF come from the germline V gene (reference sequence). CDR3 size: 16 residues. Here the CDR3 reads CATSRDYGQGGEKLFF. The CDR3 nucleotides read TGTGCCACCAGCAGAGATTATGGGCAGGGAGGTGAAAAACTGTTTTTT.

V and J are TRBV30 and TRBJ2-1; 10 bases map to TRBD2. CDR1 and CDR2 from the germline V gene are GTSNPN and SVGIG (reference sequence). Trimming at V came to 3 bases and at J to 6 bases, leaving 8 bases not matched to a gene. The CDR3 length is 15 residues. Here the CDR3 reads CAWSFGTSAFNEQFF. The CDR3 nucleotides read TGTGCCTGGAGCTTCGGGACTAGCGCTTTCAATGAGCAGTTCTTC.

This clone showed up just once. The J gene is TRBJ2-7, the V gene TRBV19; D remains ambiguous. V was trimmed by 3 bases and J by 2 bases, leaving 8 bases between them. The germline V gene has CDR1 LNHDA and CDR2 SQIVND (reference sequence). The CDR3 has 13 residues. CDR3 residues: CASSIPMAYEQYF. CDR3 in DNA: TGTGCCAGTAGTATCCCTATGGCCTACGAGCAGTACTTC.

The CDR3 is CASSWGPFYEQYF. CDR3 bases: TGTGCCAGCAGTTGGGGCCCTTTCTACGAGCAGTACTTC. V usage is TRBV27 and J usage is TRBJ2-7; D might be TRBD1 (5 bases). Germline V gene lookup returns CDR1 MNHEY and CDR2 SMNVEV (reference sequence). This CDR3 spans 13 amino acids. V was shortened by 4 bases and J by 3 bases, with 10 bases between the two germline ends.

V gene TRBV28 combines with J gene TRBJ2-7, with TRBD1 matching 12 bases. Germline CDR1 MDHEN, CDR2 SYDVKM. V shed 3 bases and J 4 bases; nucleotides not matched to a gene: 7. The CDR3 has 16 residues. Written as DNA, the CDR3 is TGTGCCAGCAGTTTGACTCGGGACAGGGGGCGATACGAGCAGTACTTC. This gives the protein CASSLTRDRGRYEQYF.

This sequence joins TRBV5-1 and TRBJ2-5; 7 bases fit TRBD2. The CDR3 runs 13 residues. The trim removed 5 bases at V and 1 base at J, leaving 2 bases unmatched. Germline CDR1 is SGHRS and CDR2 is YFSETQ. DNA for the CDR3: TGCGCCAGCAGGGGAGGGGCCCAAGAGACCCAGTACTTC. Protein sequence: CASRGGAQETQYF.

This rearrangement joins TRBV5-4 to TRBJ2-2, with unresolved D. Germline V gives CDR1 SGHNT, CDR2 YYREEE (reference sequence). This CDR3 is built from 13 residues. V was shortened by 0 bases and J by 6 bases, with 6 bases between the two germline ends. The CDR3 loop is CASSLALAGELFF. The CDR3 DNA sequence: TGTGCCAGCAGCTTGGCTCTAGCCGGGGAGCTGTTTTTT. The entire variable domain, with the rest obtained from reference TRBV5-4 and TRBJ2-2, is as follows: ETGVTQSPTHLIKTRGQQVTLRCSSQSGHNTVSWYQQALGQGPQFIFQYYREEENGRGNFPPRFSGLQFPNYSSELNVNALELDDSALYLCASSLALAGELFFGEGSRLTVL.

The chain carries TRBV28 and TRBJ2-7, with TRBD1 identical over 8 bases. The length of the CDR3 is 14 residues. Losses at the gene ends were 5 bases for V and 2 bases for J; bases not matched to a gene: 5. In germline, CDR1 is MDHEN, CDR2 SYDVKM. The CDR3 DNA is TGTGCCAGCAGTGGGTCGGGACAGGCCTACGAGCAGTACTTC. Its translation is CASSGSGQAYEQYF. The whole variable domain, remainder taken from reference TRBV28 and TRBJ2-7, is DVKVTQSSRYLVKRTGEKVFLECVQDMDHENMFWYRQDPGLGLRLIYFSYDVKMKEKGDIPEGYSVSREKKERFSLILESASTNQTSMYLCASSGSGQAYEQYFGPGTRLTVT.

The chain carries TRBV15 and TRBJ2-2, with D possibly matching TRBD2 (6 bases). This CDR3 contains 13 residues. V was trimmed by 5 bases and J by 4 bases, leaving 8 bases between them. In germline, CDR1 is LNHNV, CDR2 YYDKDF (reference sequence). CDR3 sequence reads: CATSFSGTGELFF. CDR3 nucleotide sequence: TGTGCCACCAGCTTTAGCGGCACCGGGGAGCTGTTTTTT.

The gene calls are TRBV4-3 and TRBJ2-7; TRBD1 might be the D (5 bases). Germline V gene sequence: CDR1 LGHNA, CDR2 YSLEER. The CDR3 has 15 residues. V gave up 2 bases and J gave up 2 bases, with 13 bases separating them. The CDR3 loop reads CASSQQGSKTYEQYF. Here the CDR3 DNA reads TGCGCCAGCAGCCAACAGGGTAGTAAGACCTACGAGCAGTACTTC.

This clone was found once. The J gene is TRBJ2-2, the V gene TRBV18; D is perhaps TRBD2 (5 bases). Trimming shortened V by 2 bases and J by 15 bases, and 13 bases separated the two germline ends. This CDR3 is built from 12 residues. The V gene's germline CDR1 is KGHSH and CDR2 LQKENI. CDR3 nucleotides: TGTGCCAGCTCACCAAAAGAGGGAGTATTGTTTTTT. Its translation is CASSPKEGVLFF.

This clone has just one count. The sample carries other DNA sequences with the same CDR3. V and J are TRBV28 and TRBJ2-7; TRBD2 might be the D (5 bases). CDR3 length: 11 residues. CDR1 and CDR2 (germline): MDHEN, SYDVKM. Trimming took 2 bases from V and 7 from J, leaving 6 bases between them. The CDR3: CASSLQREQYF. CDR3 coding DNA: TGTGCCAGCAGTTTACAGCGGGAGCAGTACTTC.

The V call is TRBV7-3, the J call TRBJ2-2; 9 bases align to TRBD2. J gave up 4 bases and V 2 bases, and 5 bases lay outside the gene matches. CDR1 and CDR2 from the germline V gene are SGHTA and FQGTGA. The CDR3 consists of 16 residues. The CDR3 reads CASSLAGGISTGELFF. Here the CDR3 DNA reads TGTGCCAGCAGCTTAGCGGGAGGGATCTCCACCGGGGAGCTGTTTTTT.

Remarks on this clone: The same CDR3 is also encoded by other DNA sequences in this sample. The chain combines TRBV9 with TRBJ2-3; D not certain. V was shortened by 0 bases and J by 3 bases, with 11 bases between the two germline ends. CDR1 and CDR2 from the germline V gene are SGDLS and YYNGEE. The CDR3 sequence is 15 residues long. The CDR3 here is CASSVAERGTDTQYF. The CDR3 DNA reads TGTGCCAGCAGCGTAGCGGAGAGAGGAACAGATACGCAGTATTTT.

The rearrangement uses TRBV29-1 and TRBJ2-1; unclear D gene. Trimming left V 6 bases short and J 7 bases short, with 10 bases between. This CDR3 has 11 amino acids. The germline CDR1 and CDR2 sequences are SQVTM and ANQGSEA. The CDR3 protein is CSVRTGNEQFF. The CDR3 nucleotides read TGCAGCGTCCGAACGGGTAATGAGCAGTTCTTC.

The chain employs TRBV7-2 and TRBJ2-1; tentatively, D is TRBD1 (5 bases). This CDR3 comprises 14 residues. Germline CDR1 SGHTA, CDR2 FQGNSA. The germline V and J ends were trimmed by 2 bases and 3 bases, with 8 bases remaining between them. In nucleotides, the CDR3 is TGTGCCAGCAGCTTATACACAGGCTACAATGAGCAGTTCTTC. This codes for CASSLYTGYNEQFF.